This TCR beta chain appears in the sequencing data of a study of shared clonotypes between healthy human individuals. The overall study: CD4 naive cells filled three plates per donor, CD4 memory three, CD8 naive two and CD8 memory one. General study findings and limits: A few donors showed sharing of about 4.6% of naive CD4 clonotypes. The generation probabilities recorded for non-shared clonotypes fell below those of clonotypes shared by all four donors.

In regard to this clone: Its antigen is undetermined. Other DNA sequences in this specimen translate into the identical CDR3.

This CDR3 is built from 11 residues. Germline-derived CDR1 and CDR2 are WSHSY and SAAADI. V lost 3 bases, J lost 2 bases, and 2 bases lay in between. A deep-level run was used for the assay. Assay used: immunoSEQ multiplex PCR; TCRdb lists only in-frame clones, some missing. This sample has 2,100,000 or so clones; roughly 95% occur once, and the top ten carry 0.13%. This receptor was identified in a man younger than 30 in good health. The rearrangement links TRBV10-2 to TRBJ2-7; no definite D call. Sequencing input: naive CD4+ T cells sorted from blood. The subset is: CD45RA+ positively selected. The CDR3 DNA follows: TGCGCCAGCAGTGACACCTACGAGCAGTACTTC. Encoded protein: CASSDTYEQYF.